These 21 T cell receptor beta chains were all obtained from the same sample, sequenced in a study of blood T cell repertoires in COVID-19. Assay used: immunoSEQ multiplex PCR; TCRdb lists only in-frame clones, some missing. The sample has about 360,000 clones; approximately 82% are singletons. The sample taken for sequencing was peripheral blood. The receptor source for this set is a man aged 25-45 years with active or convalescent COVID-19.

The chain joins TRBV5-6 to TRBJ2-7; D remains unclear. The CDR3 spans 13 residues. Germline values: CDR1 SGHDT, CDR2 YYEEEE. Trimming stripped 4 bases from V and 2 bases from J, with 10 bases between. CDR3 loop: CASSTTLPYEQYF. The DNA for the CDR3 is TGTGCCAGCAGCACCACCCTACCCTACGAGCAGTACTTC. The full variable domain, in which reference TRBV5-6 and TRBJ2-7 provide the parts outside the CDR3, is DAGVTQSPTHLIKTRGQQVTLRCSPKSGHDTVSWYQQALGQGPQFIFQYYEEEERQRGNFPDRFSGHQFPNYSSELNVNALLLGDSALYLCASSTTLPYEQYFGPGTRLTVT.

The chain is built from TRBV11-2 and TRBJ1-2; 8 nucleotides agree with TRBD1. The V segment lost 1 base and the J segment 8 bases; nucleotides outside the gene matches: 9. Germline loops: CDR1 SGHAT, CDR2 FQNNGV. The CDR3 length is 15 residues. This CDR3 is CASSLGAGGPWGYTF. Written as DNA, the CDR3 is TGTGCCAGCAGCTTAGGGGCAGGGGGCCCTTGGGGCTACACCTTC.

This rearrangement joins TRBV7-2 to TRBJ2-7; the D gene is possibly TRBD1 (5 bases). The germline V gene has CDR1 SGHTA and CDR2 FQGNSA. Trimming took 1 base from V and 3 from J, leaving 7 bases between them. This CDR3 spans 13 amino acids. CDR3 nucleotides: TGTGCCAGCAGCTTAGGGACAAACTACGAGCAGTACTTC. Translated, it gives CASSLGTNYEQYF. Filled out from reference TRBV7-2 and TRBJ2-7, the complete variable domain reads GAGVSQSPSNKVTEKGKDVELRCDPISGHTALYWYRQSLGQGLEFLIYFQGNSAPDKSGLPSDRFSAERTGGSVSTLTIQRTQQEDSAVYLCASSLGTNYEQYFGPGTRLTVT.

This clone was seen only a few times. This chain joins TRBV27 and TRBJ2-5, with 12 bases fitting TRBD2. The J segment lost 2 bases and the V segment lost 7 bases, leaving 2 bases of the junction unmatched. Germline V gives CDR1 MNHEY, CDR2 SMNVEV (reference sequence). This CDR3 comprises 14 residues. The CDR3 protein is CASTSGGDQETQYF. DNA of the CDR3: TGTGCCAGCACTAGCGGGGGGGATCAAGAGACCCAGTACTTC.

V and J are TRBV2 and TRBJ2-5, with 7 bases fitting TRBD1. Germline CDR1 is SNHLY and CDR2 is FYNNEI. CDR3 length: 12 amino acids. The V segment lost 9 bases and the J segment 4 bases; nucleotides outside the gene matches: 5. CDR3 coding DNA: TGTGCCAGAGGACAGGTATCAGAGACCCAGTACTTC. Translating it yields CARGQVSETQYF.

This rearrangement joins TRBV29-1 to TRBJ1-1, with 9 bases lining up with TRBD1. V was pared by 4 bases and J by 5 bases, with 8 bases of the junction left unmatched. The CDR3 is 14 residues long. Germline V gene data show CDR1 as SQVTM and CDR2 as ANQGSEA. CDR3 in DNA: TGCAGCGTTGGGGGACAGGGACGATGGACTGAAGCTTTCTTT. It is translated as CSVGGQGRWTEAFF.

The V gene is TRBV25-1, the J gene TRBJ2-7, with D maybe TRBD1 (5 bases). Trimming removed 3 bases from V and 0 bases from J, with 12 bases in between. The CDR3 sequence is 15 residues long. The V gene's germline CDR1 is MGHDK and CDR2 SYGVNS. As DNA, the CDR3 is TGTGCCAGCAGTGATAGGCAGGGTAGCTCCTACGAGCAGTACTTC. Translation: CASSDRQGSSYEQYF.

The chain couples TRBV6-5 to TRBJ1-6, with 8 positions matching TRBD1. Trimming removed 8 bases from V and 5 bases from J; junction bases left unmatched: 5. The CDR3 spans 14 residues. In germline, CDR1 is MNHEY, CDR2 SVGAGI. CDR3 in DNA: TGTGCCAGCGCAGGGGGCTTGGATAATTCACCCCTCCACTTT. Its translation is CASAGGLDNSPLHF.

The sample holds a few counts of this clone. The gene calls are TRBV7-2 and TRBJ2-1; D may be TRBD2 (6 bases). Germline V gene lookup returns CDR1 SGHTA and CDR2 FQGNSA. The CDR3 length is 17 residues. V was pared by 0 bases and J by 0 bases, with 12 bases between. The CDR3 DNA sequence: TGTGCCAGCAGCTTAGCGGGGGGACTGGGCTCCTACAATGAGCAGTTCTTC. Amino acids: CASSLAGGLGSYNEQFF. The entire variable domain, with the rest obtained from reference TRBV7-2 and TRBJ2-1, is as follows: GAGVSQSPSNKVTEKGKDVELRCDPISGHTALYWYRQSLGQGLEFLIYFQGNSAPDKSGLPSDRFSAERTGGSVSTLTIQRTQQEDSAVYLCASSLAGGLGSYNEQFFGPGTRLTVL.

The genes are TRBV5-4 and TRBJ2-2; the D is unclear. The CDR3 is made up of 13 amino acids. Germline CDR1 SGHNT, CDR2 YYREEE (reference sequence). The V and J ends lost 0 bases and 7 bases respectively, with 7 bases between them. The CDR3, as DNA: TGTGCCAGCAGCTTGGATCCCGGCGGGGAGCTGTTTTTT. It yields the protein CASSLDPGGELFF.

The gene calls are TRBV6-6 and TRBJ1-2, with D unclear. V was clipped by 3 bases and J by 0 bases, with 8 bases between them. This CDR3 is built from 14 residues. From germline, CDR1 is MNHNY and CDR2 SVGAGI (reference sequence). The CDR3 loop reads CASSYLAANYGYTF. The CDR3, as DNA: TGTGCCAGCAGTTATTTGGCAGCTAACTATGGCTACACCTTC.

As concerns this clone: The sample contains more than one DNA sequence encoding this CDR3. The gene calls are TRBV12-3 or TRBV12-4 and TRBJ2-1, with D uncertain. V dropped 5 bases and J dropped 7 bases, with 6 bases sitting between them. The CDR3 has 11 amino acids. CDR3 coding DNA: TGTGCCAGCAGTGTTCTTAATGAGCAGTTCTTC. It specifies CASSVLNEQFF.

The chain joins TRBV6-5 to TRBJ1-1, with 10 bases fitting TRBD1. The CDR3 is made up of 15 amino acids. V lost 5 bases and J lost 10; bases outside the gene matches: 13. Germline V CDR1 and CDR2: MNHEY, SVGAGI. The CDR3 DNA follows: TGTGCCAGCAGTCGCCAGACAGGGGGCGCGGGGGCAGCTTTCTTT. It encodes CASSRQTGGAGAAFF.

In this sample, this clone turned up once. The chain has TRBV28 and TRBJ2-3; 13 bases are a match to TRBD2. The length of the CDR3 is 20 residues. V lost 7 bases, J lost 7 bases, and 23 bases stayed unmatched. Germline-derived CDR1 and CDR2 are MDHEN and SYDVKM. CDR3 DNA: TGTGCCAGCACAGGCCAGTCGGTCCCCGGGACTAGCGGGGACTGGTATACGCAGTATTTT. As protein: CASTGQSVPGTSGDWYTQYF.

The chain couples TRBV18 to TRBJ1-2, with no clear D. From germline, CDR1 is KGHSH and CDR2 LQKENI. This CDR3 is built from 15 residues. V lost 2 bases, J lost 6 bases, and 16 bases lay in between. Written as DNA, the CDR3 is TGTGCCAGCTCACCAGGGCGGGGAGGTATGGATGGCTACACCTTC. Protein product: CASSPGRGGMDGYTF. Drawing the rest from reference TRBV18 and TRBJ1-2, the complete variable domain is NAGVMQNPRHLVRRRGQEARLRCSPMKGHSHVYWYRQLPEEGLKFMVYLQKENIIDESGMPKERFSAEFPKEGPSILRIQQVVRGDSAAYFCASSPGRGGMDGYTFGSGTRLTVV.

This rearrangement joins TRBV5-1 to TRBJ2-5; D may be TRBD2 (6 bases). The CDR3 loop spans 13 amino acids. The germline V gene encodes CDR1 SGHRS and CDR2 YFSETQ. Trimming left V 6 bases short and J 3 bases short, with 12 bases between. The CDR3 sequence: CASNIGGEETQYF. In DNA form, the CDR3 reads TGCGCCAGCAACATTGGAGGGGAAGAGACCCAGTACTTC.

The chain uses TRBV5-1 and TRBJ2-3, with D tentatively TRBD2 (6 bases). V lost 3 bases and J lost 4, with 9 bases in between. This CDR3 is built from 13 residues. Germline assignment: CDR1 SGHRS and CDR2 YFSETQ. In DNA form, the CDR3 reads TGCGCCAGCAGCTCGACTAGTTCAGATACGCAGTATTTT. Translating gives CASSSTSSDTQYF.

This clone was found once. The chain carries TRBV5-6 and TRBJ2-7; D unresolved. Trimming removed 0 bases at V and 4 bases at J, with 2 bases between. The CDR3 is made up of 11 amino acids. Looked up from germline, CDR1 is SGHDT and CDR2 is YYEEEE. CDR3 DNA: TGTGCCAGCAGCTTGGCTTACGAGCAGTACTTC. Translated: CASSLAYEQYF. Full variable domain (missing parts from reference TRBV5-6 and TRBJ2-7): DAGVTQSPTHLIKTRGQQVTLRCSPKSGHDTVSWYQQALGQGPQFIFQYYEEEERQRGNFPDRFSGHQFPNYSSELNVNALLLGDSALYLCASSLAYEQYFGPGTRLTVT.

This chain uses TRBV7-8 with TRBJ2-1; weak D call: TRBD1 (5 bases). The CDR3 length is 15 residues. V was shortened by 8 bases and J by 4 bases, with 18 bases between the two germline ends. CDR1 is SGHVS, CDR2 FQNEAQ, per germline. The CDR3 region is CASGRGPQGYNEQFF. The DNA of the CDR3 is TGTGCCAGCGGACGAGGACCCCAGGGATACAATGAGCAGTTCTTC.

A note on this clone: A read error may account for a junction end that differs from germline. V gene TRBV6-4 combines with J gene TRBJ2-1, with a weak D call TRBD1 (6 bases). The CDR3 extends over 13 amino acids. Germline V gene lookup returns CDR1 MRHNA and CDR2 SNTAGT. CDR3 in amino acids: CAPEGQMGAERVF. Here the CDR3 DNA reads TGTGCCCCCGAGGGGCAGATGGGGGCAGAGAGGGTCTTC.

The CDR3 nucleotides read TGCGCCAGCAGCACTCGCGGGAGTGTGGGTCTTGCCGGGGAGCTGTTTTTT. It encodes CASSTRGSVGLAGELFF. The rearrangement joins TRBV5-1 to TRBJ2-2; TRBD2 matches 7 bases. Germline V gives CDR1 SGHRS, CDR2 YFSETQ. V gave up 4 bases and J gave up 6 bases; unmatched junction bases: 15. The CDR3 sequence is 17 residues long.